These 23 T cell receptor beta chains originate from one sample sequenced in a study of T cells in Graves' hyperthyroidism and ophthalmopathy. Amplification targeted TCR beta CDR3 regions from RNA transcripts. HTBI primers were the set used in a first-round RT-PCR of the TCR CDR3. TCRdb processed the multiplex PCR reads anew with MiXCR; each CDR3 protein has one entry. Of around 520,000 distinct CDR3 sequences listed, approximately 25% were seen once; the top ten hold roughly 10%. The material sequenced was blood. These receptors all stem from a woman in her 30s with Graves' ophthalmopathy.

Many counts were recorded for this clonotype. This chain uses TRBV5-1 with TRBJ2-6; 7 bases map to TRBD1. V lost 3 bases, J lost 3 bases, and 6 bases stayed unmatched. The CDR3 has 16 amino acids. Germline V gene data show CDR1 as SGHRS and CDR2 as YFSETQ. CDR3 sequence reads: CASSSDRADGANVLTF. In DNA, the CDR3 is TGCGCCAGCAGCTCCGACAGGGCCGATGGGGCCAACGTCCTGACTTTC.

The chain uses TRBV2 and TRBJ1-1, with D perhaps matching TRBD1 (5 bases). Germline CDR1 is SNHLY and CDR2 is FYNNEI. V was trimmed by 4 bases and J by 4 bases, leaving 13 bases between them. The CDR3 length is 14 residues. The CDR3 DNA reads TGTGCCAGCAGTGTACAAGGGGATCGCACTGAAGCTTTCTTT. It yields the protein CASSVQGDRTEAFF.

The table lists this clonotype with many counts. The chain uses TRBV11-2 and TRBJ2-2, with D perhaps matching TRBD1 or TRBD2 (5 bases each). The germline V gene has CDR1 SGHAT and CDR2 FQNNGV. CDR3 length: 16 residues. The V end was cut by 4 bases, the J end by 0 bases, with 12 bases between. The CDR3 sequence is CASSSRDQANTGELFF. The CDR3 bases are TGTGCCAGCAGCTCACGGGACCAAGCGAACACCGGGGAGCTGTTTTTT.

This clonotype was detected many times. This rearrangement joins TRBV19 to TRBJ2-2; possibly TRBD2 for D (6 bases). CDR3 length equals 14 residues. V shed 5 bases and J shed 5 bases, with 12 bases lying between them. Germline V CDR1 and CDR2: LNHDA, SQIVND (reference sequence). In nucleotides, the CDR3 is TGTGCCAGTAGTCCCCAGAGCGGGACCGGGGAGCTGTTTTTT. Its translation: CASSPQSGTGELFF.

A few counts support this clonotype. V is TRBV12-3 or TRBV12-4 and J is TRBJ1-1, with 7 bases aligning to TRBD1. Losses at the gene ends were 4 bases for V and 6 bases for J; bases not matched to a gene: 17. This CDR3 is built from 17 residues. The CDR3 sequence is CASSSLGWKGGPAEAFF. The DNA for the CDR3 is TGTGCCAGCAGTTCTTTAGGATGGAAAGGGGGCCCTGCTGAAGCTTTCTTT.

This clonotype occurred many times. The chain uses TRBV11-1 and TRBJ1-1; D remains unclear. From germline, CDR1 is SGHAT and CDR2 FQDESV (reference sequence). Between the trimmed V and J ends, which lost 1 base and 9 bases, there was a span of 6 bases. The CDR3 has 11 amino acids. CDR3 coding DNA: TGTGCCAGCAGCTTAGGCGGGAAAGCTTTCTTT. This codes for CASSLGGKAFF.

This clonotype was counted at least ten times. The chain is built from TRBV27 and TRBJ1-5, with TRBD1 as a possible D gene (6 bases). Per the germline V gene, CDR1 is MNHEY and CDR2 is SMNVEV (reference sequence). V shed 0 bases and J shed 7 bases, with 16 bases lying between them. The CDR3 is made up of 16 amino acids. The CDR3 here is CASSLSIGGLSQPQHF. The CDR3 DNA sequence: TGTGCCAGCAGTTTATCGATAGGGGGTTTGTCGCAGCCCCAGCATTTT.

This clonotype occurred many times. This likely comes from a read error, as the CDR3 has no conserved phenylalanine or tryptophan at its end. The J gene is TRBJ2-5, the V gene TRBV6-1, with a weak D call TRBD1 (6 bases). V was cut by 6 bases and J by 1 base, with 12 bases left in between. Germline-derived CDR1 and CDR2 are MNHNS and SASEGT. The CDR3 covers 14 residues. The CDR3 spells CASSRGDTQETQYS. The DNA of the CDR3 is TGTGCCAGCAGCCGAGGGGACACCCAAGAGACCCAGTACTCC.

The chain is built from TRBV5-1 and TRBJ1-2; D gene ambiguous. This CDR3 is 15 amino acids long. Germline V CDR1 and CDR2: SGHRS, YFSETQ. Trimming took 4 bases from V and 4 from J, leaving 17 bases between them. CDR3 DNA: TGCGCCAGCAGCCCCGGTCGGGTGGGATCCTATGGCTACACCTTC. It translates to CASSPGRVGSYGYTF.

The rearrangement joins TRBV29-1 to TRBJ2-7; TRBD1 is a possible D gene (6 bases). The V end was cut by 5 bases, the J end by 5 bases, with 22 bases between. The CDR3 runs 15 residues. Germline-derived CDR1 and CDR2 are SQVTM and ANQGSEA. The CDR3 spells CSVPTDRPQSHEQYF. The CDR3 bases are TGCAGCGTTCCGACCGACAGGCCTCAATCCCACGAGCAGTACTTC.

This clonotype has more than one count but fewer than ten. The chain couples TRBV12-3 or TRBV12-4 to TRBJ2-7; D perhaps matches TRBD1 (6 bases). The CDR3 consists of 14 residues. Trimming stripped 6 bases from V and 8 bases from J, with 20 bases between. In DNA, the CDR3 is TGTGCCAGCAGAGTCAGGGGTTTTCGGGACAAGCAGTACTTC. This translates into CASRVRGFRDKQYF.

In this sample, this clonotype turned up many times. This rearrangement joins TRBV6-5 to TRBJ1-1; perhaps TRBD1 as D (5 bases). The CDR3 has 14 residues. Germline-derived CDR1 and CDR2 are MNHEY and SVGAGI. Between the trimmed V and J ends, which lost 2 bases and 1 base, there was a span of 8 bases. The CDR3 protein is CASSYEQANTEAFF. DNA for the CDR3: TGTGCCAGCAGTTACGAACAGGCGAACACTGAAGCTTTCTTT.

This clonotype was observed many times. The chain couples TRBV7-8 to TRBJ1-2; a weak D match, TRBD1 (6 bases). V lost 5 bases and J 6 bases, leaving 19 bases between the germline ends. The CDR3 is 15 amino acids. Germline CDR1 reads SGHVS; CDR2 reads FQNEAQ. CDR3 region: CASSLLNTGLDGYTF. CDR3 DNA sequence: TGTGCCAGCAGCCTACTAAATACAGGGCTTGATGGCTACACCTTC.

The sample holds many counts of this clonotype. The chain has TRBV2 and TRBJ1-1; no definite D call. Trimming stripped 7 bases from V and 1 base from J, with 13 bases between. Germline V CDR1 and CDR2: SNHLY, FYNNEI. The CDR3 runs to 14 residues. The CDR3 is CASTPFQQNTEAFF. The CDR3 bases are TGTGCCAGCACCCCTTTCCAGCAGAACACTGAAGCTTTCTTT.

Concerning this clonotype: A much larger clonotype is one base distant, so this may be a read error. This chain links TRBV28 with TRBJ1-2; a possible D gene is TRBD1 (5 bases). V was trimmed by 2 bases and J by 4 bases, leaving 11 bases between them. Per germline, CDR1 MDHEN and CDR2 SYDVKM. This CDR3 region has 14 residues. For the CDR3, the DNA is TGTGCCAGCAGTTTAGAGGGGTGGGCCTATGGCTACACCTTC. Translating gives CASSLEGWAYGYTF.

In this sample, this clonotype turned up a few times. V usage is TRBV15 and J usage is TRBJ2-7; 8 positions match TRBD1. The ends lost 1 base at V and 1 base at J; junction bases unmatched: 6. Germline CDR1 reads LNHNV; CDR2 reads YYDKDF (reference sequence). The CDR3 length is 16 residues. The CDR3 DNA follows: TGTGCCACCAGCAGAGTCCCCAGGGGGCGGTCCTACGAGCAGTACTTC. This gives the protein CATSRVPRGRSYEQYF.

In nucleotides, the CDR3 is TGTGCCAGTAGTGGGGACCTACCGGAGACCCAGTACTTC. Amino acid sequence: CASSGDLPETQYF. The chain combines TRBV19 with TRBJ2-5; D tentatively reads TRBD1 or TRBD2 (5 bases each). In germline, CDR1 is LNHDA, CDR2 SQIVND (reference sequence). The V end lost 5 bases, the J end lost 5 bases, and 12 bases lay between the germline ends. The CDR3 totals 13 residues.

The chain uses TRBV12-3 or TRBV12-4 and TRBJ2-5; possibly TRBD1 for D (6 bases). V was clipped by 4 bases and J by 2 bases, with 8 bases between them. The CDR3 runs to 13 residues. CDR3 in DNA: TGTGCCAGCAGTTCGGACAGACAAGAGACCCAGTACTTC. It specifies CASSSDRQETQYF.

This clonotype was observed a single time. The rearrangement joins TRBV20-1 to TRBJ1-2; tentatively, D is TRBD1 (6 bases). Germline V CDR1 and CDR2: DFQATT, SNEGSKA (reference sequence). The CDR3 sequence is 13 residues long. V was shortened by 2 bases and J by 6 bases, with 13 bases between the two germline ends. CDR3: CSARPGPGDGYTF. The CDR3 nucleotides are TGCAGTGCTAGACCGGGTCCAGGGGATGGCTACACCTTC.

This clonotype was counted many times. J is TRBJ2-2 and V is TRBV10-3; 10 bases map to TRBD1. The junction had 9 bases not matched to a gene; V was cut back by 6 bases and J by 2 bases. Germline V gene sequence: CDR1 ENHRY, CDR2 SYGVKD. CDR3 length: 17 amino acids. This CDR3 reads CAISRIRDRGNTGELFF. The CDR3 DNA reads TGTGCCATCAGCCGGATCCGGGACAGGGGAAACACCGGGGAGCTGTTTTTT.

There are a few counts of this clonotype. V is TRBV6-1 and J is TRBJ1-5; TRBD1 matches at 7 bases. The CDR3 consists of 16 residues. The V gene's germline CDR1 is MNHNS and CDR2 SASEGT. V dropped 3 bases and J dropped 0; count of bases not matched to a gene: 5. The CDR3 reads CASSERGHFSNQPQHF. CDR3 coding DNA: TGTGCCAGCAGTGAGAGGGGGCATTTTAGCAATCAGCCCCAGCATTTT.

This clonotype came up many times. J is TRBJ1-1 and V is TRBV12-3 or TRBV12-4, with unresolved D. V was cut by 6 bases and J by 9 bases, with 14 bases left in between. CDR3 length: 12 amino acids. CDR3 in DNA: TGTGCCAGCAGGGCACTCGGCACAAAAGCTTTCTTT. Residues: CASRALGTKAFF.

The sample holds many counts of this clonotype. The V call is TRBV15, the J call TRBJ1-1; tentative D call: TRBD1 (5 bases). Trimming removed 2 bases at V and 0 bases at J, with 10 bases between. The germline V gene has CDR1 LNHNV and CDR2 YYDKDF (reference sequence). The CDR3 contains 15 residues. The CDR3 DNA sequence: TGTGCCACCAGCAGATCTAGGGGATTGAACACTGAAGCTTTCTTT. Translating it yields CATSRSRGLNTEAFF.